This record covers a single T cell receptor (beta chain). Its matching antigen is unknown. Germline V gene lookup returns CDR1 ENHRY and CDR2 SYGVKD. The CDR3 length is 17 residues. Trimming removed 5 bases from V and 7 bases from J; junction bases left unmatched: 13. This entry is derived from a study of Ad26.COV2.S vaccination and SARS-CoV-2 variants. Study in general: Ad26.COV2.S given intramuscularly, once or twice 56 days apart.

Assay: immunoSEQ multiplex PCR; the TCRdb copy retains only in-frame clones and omits some. The data contain over 350,000 clones, 80% to 90% of them singletons. Whole-study results and caveats: Overall T cell responses may have been underestimated by the analyses of TCR breadth and depth.

Specified treatment: around 19 received Ad26.COV2.S at low or high dose, single or two shots; roughly 5 received placebo; per-sample allocation not given. Collection of the samples took place on day 63 after the first injection of vaccine or placebo. The receptor comes from a person between 18 and 65 years old who received the Ad26.COV2.S COVID-19 vaccine or a placebo. Sequenced here: peripheral blood, sampled in a trial of Ad26.COV2.S vaccine versus placebo. This chain connects TRBV10-3 to TRBJ2-1, with 11 positions matching TRBD2. The CDR3, as DNA: TGTGCCATCAGTACAATACCTAGCGGGGGGTCGGGTAATGAGCAGTTCTTC. It is translated as CAISTIPSGGSGNEQFF.